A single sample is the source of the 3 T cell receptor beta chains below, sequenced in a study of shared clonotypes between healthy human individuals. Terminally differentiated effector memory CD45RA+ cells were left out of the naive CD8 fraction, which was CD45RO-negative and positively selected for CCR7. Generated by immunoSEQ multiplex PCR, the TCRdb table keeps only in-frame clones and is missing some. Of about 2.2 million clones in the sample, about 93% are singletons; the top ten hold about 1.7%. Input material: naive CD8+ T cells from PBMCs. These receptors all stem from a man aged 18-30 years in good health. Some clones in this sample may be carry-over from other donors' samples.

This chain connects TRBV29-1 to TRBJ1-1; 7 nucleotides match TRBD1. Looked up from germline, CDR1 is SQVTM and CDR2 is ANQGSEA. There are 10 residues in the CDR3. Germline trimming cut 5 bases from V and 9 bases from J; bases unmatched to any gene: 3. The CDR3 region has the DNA TGCAGCGTTCCGGGACAGCAAGCTTTCTTT. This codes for CSVPGQQAFF.

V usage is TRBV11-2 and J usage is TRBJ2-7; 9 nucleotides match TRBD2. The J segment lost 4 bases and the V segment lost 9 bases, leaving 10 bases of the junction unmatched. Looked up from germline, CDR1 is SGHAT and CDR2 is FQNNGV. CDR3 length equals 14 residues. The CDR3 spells CASSTASGRYEQYF. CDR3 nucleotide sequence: TGTGCCAGTAGTACCGCCAGCGGGAGGTACGAGCAGTACTTC.

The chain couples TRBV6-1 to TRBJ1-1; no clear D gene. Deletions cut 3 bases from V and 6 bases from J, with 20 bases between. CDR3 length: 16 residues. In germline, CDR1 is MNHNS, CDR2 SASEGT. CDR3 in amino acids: CASSDLIGGPFSEAFF. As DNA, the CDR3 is TGTGCCAGCAGTGACTTAATAGGTGGACCATTCTCTGAAGCTTTCTTT.